The clone carrying this T cell receptor (beta chain) was detected a few times. The antigen is undetermined. In germline, CDR1 is SGHRS, CDR2 YFSETQ. The CDR3 is 14 amino acids. V lost 0 bases to trimming and J lost 4 bases, with 11 bases between them. Incorporated into the TCR beta cDNA libraries were unique molecular identifiers, which served to reduce PCR and sequencing biases. The yield from roughly 1 to 10 million T cells was 500,000 or so cDNA molecules in total. Each CDR3 protein is one row after TCRdb ran MiXCR on the PCR reads. The sample lists hundreds of thousands of distinct CDR3 sequences, roughly 50% occurring once. The record originates from a study of post-analysis software for immune sequencing data. General study points: Five TRBV segments, TRBV5-6, TRBV5-1 and TRBV20-1 among them, were found more frequent in patients than controls. The authors found that F measure strongly co-clustered same-batch samples. Versus controls, multiple sclerosis patients showed significantly lower diversity (normalized Chao1).

The chain joins TRBV5-1 to TRBJ2-7; D not resolved. This clonotype originated in a girl under 18 with multiple sclerosis. Sequencing was carried out using blood. The CDR3 protein is CASSLEGIDYEQYF. The CDR3 DNA sequence: TGCGCCAGCAGCTTGGAAGGGATCGATTACGAGCAGTACTTC.